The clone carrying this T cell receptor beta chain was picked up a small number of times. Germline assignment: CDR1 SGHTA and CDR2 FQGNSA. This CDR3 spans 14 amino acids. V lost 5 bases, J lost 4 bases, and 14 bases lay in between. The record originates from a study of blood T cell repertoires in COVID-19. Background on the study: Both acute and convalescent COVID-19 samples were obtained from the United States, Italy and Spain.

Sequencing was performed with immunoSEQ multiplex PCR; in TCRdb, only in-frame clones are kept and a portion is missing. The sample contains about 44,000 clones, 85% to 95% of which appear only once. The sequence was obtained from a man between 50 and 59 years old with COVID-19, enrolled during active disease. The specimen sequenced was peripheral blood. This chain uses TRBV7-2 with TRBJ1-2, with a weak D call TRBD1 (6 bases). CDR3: CASSLAGDSYGYTF. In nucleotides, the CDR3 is TGTGCCAGCAGCCTGGCAGGGGATTCCTATGGCTACACCTTC.